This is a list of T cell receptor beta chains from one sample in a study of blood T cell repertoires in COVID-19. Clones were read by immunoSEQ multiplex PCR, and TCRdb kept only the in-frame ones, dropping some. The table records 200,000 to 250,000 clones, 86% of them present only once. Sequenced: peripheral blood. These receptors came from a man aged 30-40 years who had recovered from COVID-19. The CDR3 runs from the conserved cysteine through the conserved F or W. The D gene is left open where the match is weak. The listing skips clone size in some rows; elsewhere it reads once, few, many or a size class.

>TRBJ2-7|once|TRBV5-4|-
TGTGCCAGCAGCTTGGGGCAGGGGTCCTACGAGCAGTACTTC
CASSLGQGSYEQYF
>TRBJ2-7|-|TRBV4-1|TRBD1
TGCGCCAGCAGCCAAGGGAGACAGGGAAGACTCGAGCAGTACTTC
CASSQGRQGRLEQYF
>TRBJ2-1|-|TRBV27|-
TGTGCCAGCAGTTTATCGGGACTCTCCTACAATGAGCAGTTCTTC
CASSLSGLSYNEQFF
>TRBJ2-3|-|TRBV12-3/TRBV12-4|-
TGTGCCAGCAGTTTAGCGGGCCAAAGCGGGCAGTATTTT
CASSLAGQSGQYF
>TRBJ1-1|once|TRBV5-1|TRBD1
TGCGCCAGCAGCTCTCTACAGGGGGTGGCTGAAGCTTTCTTT
CASSSLQGVAEAFF
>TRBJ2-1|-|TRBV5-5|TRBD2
TGTGCCAGCAGCCTCAAAGGTCTAGCGGGGATCAATGAGCAGTTCTTC
CASSLKGLAGINEQFF
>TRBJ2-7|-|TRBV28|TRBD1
TGTGCCACCGACAGGGGGCTTGGCGAGCAGTACTTC
CATDRGLGEQYF
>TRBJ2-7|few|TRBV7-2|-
TGTGCCAGCAGCCTTAACCTAAACGAGCAGTACTTC
CASSLNLNEQYF
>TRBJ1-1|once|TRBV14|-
TGTGCCAGCAGCCGGTCAGTGAACACTGAAGCTTTCTTT
CASSRSVNTEAFF
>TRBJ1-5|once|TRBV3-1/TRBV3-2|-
TGTGCCAGCAGCCAAGGGCGGCAGAGCAATCAGCCCCAGCATTTT
CASSQGRQSNQPQHF
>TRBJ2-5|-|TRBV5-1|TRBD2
TGCGCCAGCAGCTTCCGGCCGGGGACTAGCGGGCCCTTACAAGAGACCCAGTACTTC
CASSFRPGTSGPLQETQYF
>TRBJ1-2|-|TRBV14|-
TGTGCCAGCAGCCAAGATTGGACTTTCGGTGGCTACACCTTC
CASSQDWTFGGYTF
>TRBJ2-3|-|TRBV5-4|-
TGTGCCAGCAGCTTGGAAGTGGGGCCCACAGATACGCAGTATTTT
CASSLEVGPTDTQYF
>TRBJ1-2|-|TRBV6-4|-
TGTGCCAGCAGTGGGGGCTGGAACTATGGCTACACCTTC
CASSGGWNYGYTF
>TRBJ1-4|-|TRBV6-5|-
TGTGCCAGCAGTTACTCGATAGGACAGAGAAATGAAAAACTGTTTTTT
CASSYSIGQRNEKLFF
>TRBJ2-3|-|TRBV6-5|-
TGTGCCAGCGGAGTCCCGGATAGGGATACGCAGTATTTT
CASGVPDRDTQYF
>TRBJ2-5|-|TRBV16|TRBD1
TGTGCCAGCAGCCAGCAGGACAGGGGGAAAGAGACCCAGTACTTC
CASSQQDRGKETQYF
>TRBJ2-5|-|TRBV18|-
TGTGCCAGCTCACCTCAAGCAGGGAAAGAGACCCAGTACTTC
CASSPQAGKETQYF
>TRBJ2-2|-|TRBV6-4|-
TGTGCCAGCAGTGGAGGACAGAGGGGCCCGAACACCGGGGAGCTGTTTTTT
CASSGGQRGPNTGELFF
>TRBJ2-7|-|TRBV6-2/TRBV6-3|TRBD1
TGTGCCAGCAGTTACTCGGGACAGGTGATCTACGAGCAGTACTTC
CASSYSGQVIYEQYF
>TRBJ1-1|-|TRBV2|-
TGTGCCAGCAGTCAAACCGGGGTCACTGAAGCTTTCTTT
CASSQTGVTEAFF
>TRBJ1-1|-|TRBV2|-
TGTGCCAGCAGAGATGCCTCGAGGTGGGCTTTCTTT
CASRDASRWAFF
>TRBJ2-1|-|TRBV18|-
TGTGCCAGCTCACCAGGGGTTGGGGCGGATGAGCAGTTCTTC
CASSPGVGADEQFF
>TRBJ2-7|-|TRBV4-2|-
TGTGCCAGCAGCCGGGGGATAGGAGGGTCAGCCTACGAGCAGTACTTC
CASSRGIGGSAYEQYF
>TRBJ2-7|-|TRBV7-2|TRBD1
TGTGCCAGCAGCCTCGGGACAGGGGGGGGAAACGAGCAGTACTTC
CASSLGTGGGNEQYF
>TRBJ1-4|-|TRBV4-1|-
TGCGCCAGCAGCGCGCGCCCAATCAGGGAAAAACTGTTTTTT
CASSARPIREKLFF
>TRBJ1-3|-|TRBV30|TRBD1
TGTGCCTGGAGTCCTGACAGGGCTGGAAACACCATATATTTT
CAWSPDRAGNTIYF
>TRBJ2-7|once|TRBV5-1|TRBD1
TGCGCCAGCAGCTTGGGACAGGGGAATTTATACGAGCAGTACTTC
CASSLGQGNLYEQYF
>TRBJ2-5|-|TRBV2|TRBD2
TGTGCCAGCAGTCTTGGACTAGTAGAGACCCAGTACTTC
CASSLGLVETQYF
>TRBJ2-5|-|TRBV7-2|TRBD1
TGTGCCAGCAGCTTGTCCTCAGGGACAGCACAAGAGACCCAGTACTTC
CASSLSSGTAQETQYF
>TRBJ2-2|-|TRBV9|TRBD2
TGTGCCAGCAGCCCGAGCGGGGGAAGGACCGGGGAGCTGTTTTTT
CASSPSGGRTGELFF